The rows below give T cell receptor beta chains drawn from one sample of a study of blood T cell repertoires in COVID-19. Assay used: immunoSEQ multiplex PCR; TCRdb lists only in-frame clones, some missing. The profile shows about 230,000 clones, around nine tenths of them singletons. The sample was PBMCs or T cells enriched from blood (not recorded which). The receptors stem from a woman aged 30 to 39 with acute COVID-19. The CDR3 runs from the conserved cysteine through the conserved F or W. D genes are given only for firm matches. Only part of the rows carry a size: once, few, many, or a class if the clone is expanded.

clone_size	d_call	v_call	j_call	cdr3_nt	cdr3_aa
-	-	TRBV18	TRBJ2-3	TGTGCCAGCTCACCGGGAAGGGGTCCGGATACGCAGTATTTT	CASSPGRGPDTQYF
-	TRBD2	TRBV6-5	TRBJ2-7	TGTGCCAGCCAAGTAGCGGGGGGGCCCTACGAGCAGTACTTC	CASQVAGGPYEQYF
-	-	TRBV15	TRBJ2-7	TGTGCCACCAGCAGAGATGAAGGACACCCCTACGAGCAGTACTTC	CATSRDEGHPYEQYF
-	-	TRBV7-2	TRBJ1-2	TGTGCCAGCAGCTTACCCCCGGGGAACTATGGCTACACCTTC	CASSLPPGNYGYTF
once	-	TRBV7-2	TRBJ2-5	TGTGCCAGCAGCACGTCCGGGTCGGTCGGAGAGACCCAGTACTTC	CASSTSGSVGETQYF
once	TRBD1	TRBV5-4	TRBJ1-1	TGTGCCAGCAGCTTGGATGGACAGGGGGTGATGGAAGCTTTCTTT	CASSLDGQGVMEAFF
-	TRBD1	TRBV19	TRBJ1-5	TGTGCCAGTAGGCCAGGGGGCCGCGGCAATCAGCCCCAGCATTTT	CASRPGGRGNQPQHF
-	-	TRBV5-5	TRBJ1-2	TGTGCCAGCAGCCCTGGACTTCCCAGACACTATGGCTACACCTTC	CASSPGLPRHYGYTF
-	TRBD1	TRBV10-3	TRBJ2-7	TGTGCCATCAGTGAGTCGAGACAGGGGCCGAACGAGCAGTACTTC	CAISESRQGPNEQYF
-	-	TRBV2	TRBJ1-5	TGTGCCAGCAGTGAGTCCTCTAGCAATCAGCCCCAGCATTTT	CASSESSSNQPQHF
-	TRBD2	TRBV6-2/TRBV6-3	TRBJ2-7	TGTGCCAGCAGTTACGTACTAGCGGGGATAGGAGACTACGAGCAGTACTTC	CASSYVLAGIGDYEQYF
-	-	TRBV5-1	TRBJ2-3	TGCGCCAGCAGCTTGGCGGGGGATACAGATACGCAGTATTTT	CASSLAGDTDTQYF
-	-	TRBV11-2	TRBJ1-6	TGTGCCAGCAGCTTAGATCCCCGACTCAGTTCACCCCTCCACTTT	CASSLDPRLSSPLHF
-	-	TRBV10-1	TRBJ2-1	TGCGCCAGCAGTTCAGGGTCAAATGAGCAGTTCTTC	CASSSGSNEQFF
-	-	TRBV7-9	TRBJ1-1	TGTGCCAGCAGCTTAGAGGCAGGGATGGCTTTCTTT	CASSLEAGMAFF
-	TRBD2	TRBV24-1	TRBJ2-1	TGTGCCACCAGTGATGTAACCAGCGGGGGAGCCCCTGGTGAGCAGTTCTTC	CATSDVTSGGAPGEQFF
-	TRBD1	TRBV19	TRBJ1-4	TGTGCCAGTAGTATACAGGGGGTGGAGGAAAAACTGTTTTTT	CASSIQGVEEKLFF
-	TRBD2	TRBV18	TRBJ2-7	TGTGCCAGCTCACCAGGACTAGCGGGGGGAACCTACGAGCAGTACTTC	CASSPGLAGGTYEQYF
-	TRBD1	TRBV5-4	TRBJ1-3	TGTGCCAGCAGCCCGGGACAGGGTAGAAGCACCATATATTTT	CASSPGQGRSTIYF
-	-	TRBV29-1	TRBJ1-1	TGCAGCGTTGCAGGGTTAGGAACTGAAGCTTTCTTT	CSVAGLGTEAFF
-	TRBD1	TRBV10-3	TRBJ1-2	TGTGCCATCAGTGAGTTTACAGGGGTCTATGGCTACACCTTC	CAISEFTGVYGYTF
-	-	TRBV24-1	TRBJ1-5	TGTGCCACCAGTGATCGGGGAGTCGGACCCCAGCATTTT	CATSDRGVGPQHF
-	TRBD1	TRBV5-1	TRBJ1-6	TGCGCCAGCAGTACCGGGACAGACGGTTCACCCCTCCACTTT	CASSTGTDGSPLHF
-	-	TRBV5-1	TRBJ1-6	TGCGCCAGCAGCACCGGGGACTCCACGAGCTCCTATAATTCACCCCTCCACTTT	CASSTGDSTSSYNSPLHF
-	TRBD1	TRBV7-2	TRBJ1-1	TGTGCCAGCAGCTTACAACGGACAGGGGGGACTGAAGCTTTCTTT	CASSLQRTGGTEAFF
few	-	TRBV7-8	TRBJ2-1	TGTGCCAGCAGCCACCTAGAGAATGAGCAGTTCTTC	CASSHLENEQFF
-	TRBD1	TRBV7-9	TRBJ2-7	TGTGCCAGCAGCTTTATACAGGGGGCGCATGGGGAGCAGTACTTC	CASSFIQGAHGEQYF
-	TRBD1	TRBV29-1	TRBJ1-5	TGCAGCGTTGAAGATTATCGGACAGGGAGCAATCAGCCCCAGCATTTT	CSVEDYRTGSNQPQHF
once	TRBD1	TRBV7-9	TRBJ2-7	TGTGCCAGCAGCTTATTCGGGACAGGGGGGAACTACGAGCAGTACTTC	CASSLFGTGGNYEQYF
-	TRBD1	TRBV7-6	TRBJ2-7	TGTGCCAGCAGCTTCGGGGACAGGATAGCGTTC	CASSFGDRIAF
-	-	TRBV3-1/TRBV3-2	TRBJ2-3	TGTGCCACCCGGGGTGGGGGGTCCCACGATACGCAGTATTTT	CATRGGGSHDTQYF
-	TRBD1	TRBV24-1	TRBJ2-3	TGTGCCACCAGTGATCCGAGGACAGGGGGCTTACGAACAGATACGCAGTATTTT	CATSDPRTGGLRTDTQYF
-	-	TRBV5-4	TRBJ1-4	TGTGCCAGCAGCACAACGACGGGTGAAAAACTGTTTTTT	CASSTTTGEKLFF
-	TRBD1	TRBV3-1/TRBV3-2	TRBJ1-1	TGTGCCAGCAGCCGACAGGGGGAGAACACTGAAGCTTTCTTT	CASSRQGENTEAFF
-	TRBD1	TRBV5-5	TRBJ1-2	TGTGCCAGCAGCTTGGGACAGGGGAATGGCTACACCTTC	CASSLGQGNGYTF
-	TRBD1	TRBV27	TRBJ1-5	TGTGCCAGCAAACAGGGGGCCAATCAGCCCCAGCATTTT	CASKQGANQPQHF
-	TRBD1	TRBV14	TRBJ1-6	TGTGCCAGCAGCCAAGTGGACAGGGAGGGTTCACCCCTCCACTTT	CASSQVDREGSPLHF
-	TRBD1	TRBV25-1	TRBJ2-1	TGTGCCAGCAGTGGTGACAGGGGATACAATGAGCAGTTCTTC	CASSGDRGYNEQFF
-	-	TRBV29-1	TRBJ1-1	TGCAGCGTTGAAGGACAGAGAAGCATGAACACTGAAGCTTTCTTT	CSVEGQRSMNTEAFF
-	-	TRBV6-6	TRBJ1-6	TGTGCCAGCAGTTACGACGGAGGTGAAGGAAATTCACCCCTCCACTTT	CASSYDGGEGNSPLHF
-	TRBD1	TRBV5-6	TRBJ1-6	TGTGCCAGCAGCTTGGGTCAGGGGGTGACACCCCTCCACTTT	CASSLGQGVTPLHF
-	-	TRBV24-1	TRBJ1-2	TGTGCCACCAGTGCGGGGGGCGACTATGGCTACACCTTC	CATSAGGDYGYTF
-	TRBD1	TRBV11-2	TRBJ1-2	TGTGCCAGCAGCGCGGACAGGGTTGGCTACACCTTC	CASSADRVGYTF
-	-	TRBV2	TRBJ2-7	TGTGCCAGCATGAGTTTCCCCTACGAGCAGTACTTC	CASMSFPYEQYF